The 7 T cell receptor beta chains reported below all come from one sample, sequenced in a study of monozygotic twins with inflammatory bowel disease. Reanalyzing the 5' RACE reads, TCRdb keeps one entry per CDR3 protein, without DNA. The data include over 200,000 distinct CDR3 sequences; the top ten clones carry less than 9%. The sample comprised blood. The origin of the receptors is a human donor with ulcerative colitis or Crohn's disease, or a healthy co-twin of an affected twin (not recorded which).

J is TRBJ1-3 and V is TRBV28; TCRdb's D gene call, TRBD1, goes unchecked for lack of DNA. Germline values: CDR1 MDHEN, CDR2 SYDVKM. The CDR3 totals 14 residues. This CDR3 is CASSLWSPGNTIYF. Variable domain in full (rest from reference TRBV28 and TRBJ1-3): DVKVTQSSRYLVKRTGEKVFLECVQDMDHENMFWYRQDPGLGLRLIYFSYDVKMKEKGDIPEGYSVSREKKERFSLILESASTNQTSMYLCASSLWSPGNTIYFGEGSWLTVV.

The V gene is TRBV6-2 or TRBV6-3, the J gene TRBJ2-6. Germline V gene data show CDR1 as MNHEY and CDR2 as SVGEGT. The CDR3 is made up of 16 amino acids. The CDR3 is CASISYLSSGANVLTF.

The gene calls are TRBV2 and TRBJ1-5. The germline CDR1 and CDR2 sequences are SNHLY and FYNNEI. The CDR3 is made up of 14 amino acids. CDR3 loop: CASSDSQSNQPQHF.

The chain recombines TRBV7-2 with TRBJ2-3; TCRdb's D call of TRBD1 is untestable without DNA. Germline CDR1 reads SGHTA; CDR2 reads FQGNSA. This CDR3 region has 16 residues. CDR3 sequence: CASSGRGLASTDTQYF.

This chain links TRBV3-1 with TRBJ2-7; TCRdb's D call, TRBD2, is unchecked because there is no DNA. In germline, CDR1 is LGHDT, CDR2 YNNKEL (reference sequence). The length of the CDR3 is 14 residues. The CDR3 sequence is CASSRLAESYEQYF.

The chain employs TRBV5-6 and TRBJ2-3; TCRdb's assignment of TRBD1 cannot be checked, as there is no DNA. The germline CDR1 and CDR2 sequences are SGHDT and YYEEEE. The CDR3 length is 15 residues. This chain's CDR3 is CASSWGGSPTDTQYF.

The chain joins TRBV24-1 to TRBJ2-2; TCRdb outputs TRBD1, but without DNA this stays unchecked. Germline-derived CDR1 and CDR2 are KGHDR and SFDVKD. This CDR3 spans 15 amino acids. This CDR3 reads CATSEDWTAAGELFF.